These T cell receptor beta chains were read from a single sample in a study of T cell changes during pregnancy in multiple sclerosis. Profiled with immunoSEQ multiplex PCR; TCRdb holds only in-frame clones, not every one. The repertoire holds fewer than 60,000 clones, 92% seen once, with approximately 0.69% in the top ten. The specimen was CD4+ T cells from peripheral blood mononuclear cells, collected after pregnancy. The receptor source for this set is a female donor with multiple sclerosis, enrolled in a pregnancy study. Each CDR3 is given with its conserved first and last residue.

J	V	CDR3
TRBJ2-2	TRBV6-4	CASSLSGGAAGELFF
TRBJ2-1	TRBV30	CAWATGGSYNEQFF
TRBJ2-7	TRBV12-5	CASGPGQVKGGEQYF
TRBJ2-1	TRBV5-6	CASSGMDRGTPSYNEQFF
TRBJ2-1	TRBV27	CASSFLGQGVPNEQFF
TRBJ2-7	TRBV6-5	CASRSTGGAGEQYF
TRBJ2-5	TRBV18	CASSPPIRGETQYF
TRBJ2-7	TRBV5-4	CASSLASGQTHYEQYF
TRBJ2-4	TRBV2	CASREERVQYF
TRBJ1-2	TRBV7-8	CASSDRTGKGYTF
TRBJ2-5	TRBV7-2	CASSAGLAGKETQYF
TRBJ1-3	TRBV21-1	CASSKESGRGKETGNTIYF
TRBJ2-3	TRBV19	CASSPGQGLSTDTQYF
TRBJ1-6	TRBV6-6	CATSWGPYNSPLHF
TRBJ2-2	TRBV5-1	CASSLRGGADTGELFF
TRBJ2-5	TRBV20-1	CSALQETQYF
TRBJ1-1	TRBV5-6	CASSLDSRTRGTEAFF
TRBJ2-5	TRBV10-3	CAISESQGSETQYF
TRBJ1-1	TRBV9	CASSKPGTGTNTEAFF
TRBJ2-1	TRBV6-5	CASSYRRELNEQFF
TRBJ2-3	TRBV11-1	CASSLLRLAGRTDTQYF
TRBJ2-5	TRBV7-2	CASSLELQGETQYF
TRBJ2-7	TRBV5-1	CASSQEGPKYEQYF
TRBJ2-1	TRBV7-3	CASSYRGGGANEQFF
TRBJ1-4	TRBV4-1	CASSQYPSGQGGGDEKLFF
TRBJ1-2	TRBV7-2	CASSGPRNYGYTF
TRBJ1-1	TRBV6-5	CASSYQGWTEAFF
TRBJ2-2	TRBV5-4	CASSLGSAGSGELFF
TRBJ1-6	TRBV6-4	CASAVSYNSPLHF
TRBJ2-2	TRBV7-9	CASSHATSGAGELFF
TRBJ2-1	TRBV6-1	CASSVGASSYNEQFF
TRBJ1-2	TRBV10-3	CAIRAGGSANYGYTF
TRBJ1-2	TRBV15	CATSRPDRAFYGYTF
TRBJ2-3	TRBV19	CASGPLGRGKVIADTQYF
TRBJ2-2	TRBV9	CASSVLGGVLTGELFF
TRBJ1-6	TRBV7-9	CASSPVGTANSPLHF